Shown below are 7 T cell receptor beta chains from a single sample sequenced in a study of shared clonotypes between healthy human individuals. Assay: immunoSEQ multiplex PCR; the TCRdb copy retains only in-frame clones and omits some. The sample holds a few million clones, 90% to 95% seen once. Sequences were obtained from naive CD4+ T cells sorted from blood. Described subset: CD45RA+ positively selected. The receptors stem from a young man in good health.

The chain joins TRBV10-3 to TRBJ2-5, with TRBD2 as a possible D gene (5 bases). The germline V and J ends were trimmed by 6 bases and 6 bases, with 17 bases remaining between them. This CDR3 is 14 amino acids long. The germline V gene encodes CDR1 ENHRY and CDR2 SYGVKD. The CDR3 protein is CAISADAEEKTQYF. The CDR3 DNA reads TGTGCCATCAGCGCCGACGCGGAGGAAAAGACCCAGTACTTC.

This clone has a single count. V is TRBV4-1 and J is TRBJ2-7; TRBD1 might be the D (6 bases). This CDR3 comprises 14 residues. V was trimmed by 1 base and J by 5 bases, leaving 12 bases between them. Germline values: CDR1 MGHRA, CDR2 YSYEKL. CDR3 DNA: TGCGCCAGCAGCCAAGTTTACAGGGCTCACGAGCAGTACTTC. Protein: CASSQVYRAHEQYF.

The chain employs TRBV25-1 and TRBJ2-5, with D perhaps TRBD2 (7 bases). V lost 6 bases and J lost 2, with 16 bases in between. There are 15 residues in the CDR3. The germline CDR1 and CDR2 sequences are MGHDK and SYGVNS. As DNA, the CDR3 is TGTGCCAGCAGCCAACGAGGGGGGGCACAAGAGACCCAGTACTTC. Protein sequence: CASSQRGGAQETQYF.

The rearrangement uses TRBV5-1 and TRBJ2-3; D possibly corresponds to TRBD2 (5 bases). The CDR3 extends over 16 amino acids. Germline V lookup: CDR1 SGHRS, CDR2 YFSETQ. Trimming took off 5 bases at V and 4 bases at J, with 20 bases between the two ends. The CDR3 bases are TGCGCCAGCAGTTTTCCCAAGTTTCGAGGGTCAGATACGCAGTATTTT. Its translation: CASSFPKFRGSDTQYF.

The chain uses TRBV7-2 and TRBJ2-1; 8 nucleotides agree with TRBD2. Per germline, CDR1 SGHTA and CDR2 FQGNSA. After removal of 5 bases from V and 9 bases from J, the junction contained 6 bases not matched to a gene. This CDR3 is 13 amino acids long. Here the CDR3 reads CASSGRLAFEQFF. CDR3 DNA sequence: TGTGCCAGCAGCGGGCGACTAGCGTTTGAGCAGTTCTTC.

This rearrangement joins TRBV28 to TRBJ2-1, with a tentative D call TRBD1 (5 bases). The CDR3 extends over 15 amino acids. In germline, CDR1 is MDHEN, CDR2 SYDVKM. V was shortened by 4 bases and J by 5 bases, with 15 bases between the two germline ends. The CDR3: CASSSQGIPNNEQFF. The CDR3 DNA reads as TGTGCCAGCAGTTCCCAGGGTATCCCTAACAATGAGCAGTTCTTC.

A word on this clone: Other DNA sequences in this specimen translate into the identical CDR3. The CDR3 DNA reads TGTGCCAGCAGCGGCGGCTACGAGCAGTACTTC. This sequence encodes CASSGGYEQYF. The J gene is TRBJ2-7, the V gene TRBV6-5; unclear D gene. Per germline, CDR1 MNHEY and CDR2 SVGAGI. The CDR3 is made up of 11 amino acids. V was clipped by 6 bases and J by 3 bases, with 6 bases between them.